This is a list of T cell receptor beta chains from one sample in a study of blood T cell repertoires in COVID-19. Repertoires were generated with immunoSEQ multiplex PCR, while TCRdb's copy carries only in-frame clones and drops some. This sample has about 210,000 clones, with just under 85% found just once. Sequencing input: peripheral blood. These receptors were obtained from a woman in her fifties or sixties with active or convalescent COVID-19. The CDR3 runs from the conserved cysteine through the conserved F or W. The D gene is left open where the match is weak. Only part of the rows carry a size: once, few, many, or a class if the clone is expanded.

>-|-|TRBV5-5|TRBJ2-5
TGTGCCAGCAGCCGGACCGGGGGTCCCCAAGAGACCCAGTACTTC
CASSRTGGPQETQYF
>TRBD1|few|TRBV29-1|TRBJ1-2
TGCAGCGTTGTGGGGGACAGGTTCTTCACCTTC
CSVVGDRFFTF
>-|-|TRBV9|TRBJ2-5
TGTGCCAGCAGCGGGACAGCCCAAGAGACCCAGTACTTC
CASSGTAQETQYF
>-|-|TRBV5-1|TRBJ1-6
TGCGCCAGCAGCTTGCAGGCGGGGGCGGGTTCACCCCTCCACTTT
CASSLQAGAGSPLHF
>TRBD2|-|TRBV9|TRBJ2-1
TGTGCCAGCAGCACGGGACTAGCGGGAGAAAGGGGGACCTACAATGAGCAGTTCTTC
CASSTGLAGERGTYNEQFF
>-|-|TRBV19|TRBJ1-1
TGTGCCAGTAGTACAGGGGTGGGCACTGAAGCTTTCTTT
CASSTGVGTEAFF
>TRBD1|many|TRBV6-5|TRBJ2-1
TGTGCCAGCAGCTCCGGGACAGGGTTCTACAATGAGCAGTTCTTC
CASSSGTGFYNEQFF
>TRBD2|-|TRBV15|TRBJ2-1
TGTGCCACCAGCAGAGGGACGGCGGGAGGGAGGGAGCAGTTCTTC
CATSRGTAGGREQFF
>-|-|TRBV6-5|TRBJ1-6
TGTGCCAGCTCCAGGGATCCCTATAATTCACCCCTCCACTTT
CASSRDPYNSPLHF
>TRBD2|-|TRBV19|TRBJ2-2
TGTGCCAGTAGTGACGCGAGCGGGGGGAACACCGGGGAGCTGTTTTTT
CASSDASGGNTGELFF
>-|few|TRBV19|TRBJ2-2
TGTGCCAGTAGTCGGGGTAATACCGGGGAGCTGTTTTTT
CASSRGNTGELFF
>-|-|TRBV5-4|TRBJ1-4
TGTGCCAGCAGCTTGGCACTGGGCGTGGGTGAAAAACTGTTTTTT
CASSLALGVGEKLFF
>TRBD2|-|TRBV7-9|TRBJ2-2
TGTGCCAGCAGCCAAGCGGGGGGATCCGGGGAGCTGTTTTTT
CASSQAGGSGELFF
>-|-|TRBV5-4|TRBJ1-1
TGTGCCAGCAGCTTGGGACTCCGCACTGAAGCTTTCTTT
CASSLGLRTEAFF
>-|-|TRBV12-2|TRBJ1-5
TGTGCAAGTCGCTTAGATGGTCAGGGGAATAGCAATCAGCCCCAGCATTTT
CASRLDGQGNSNQPQHF
>-|-|TRBV2|TRBJ1-2
TGTGCCAGCAGGGGCAGCACTAACTATGGCTACACCTTC
CASRGSTNYGYTF
>TRBD1|-|TRBV14|TRBJ2-7
TGTGCCAGCAGCCCGGGACAGGAACCTTGGGAGCAGTACTTC
CASSPGQEPWEQYF
>TRBD1|-|TRBV6-5|TRBJ1-5
TGTGCCACCGACAGGGGTGGGAGCAATCAGCCCCAGCATTTT
CATDRGGSNQPQHF
>-|-|TRBV28|TRBJ1-4
TGTGCCAGCAGTTGGAGTGCGGGAACTAATGAAAAACTGTTTTTT
CASSWSAGTNEKLFF
>TRBD1|once|TRBV19|TRBJ1-2
TGTGCCAGCACCCCCCAGGGGGGCAGGGGAAAGGACTATGGCTACACCTTC
CASTPQGGRGKDYGYTF
>-|few|TRBV3-1/TRBV3-2|TRBJ2-5
TGTGCCAGCAGCCTTGCAGCGGCGGAGACCCAGTACTTC
CASSLAAAETQYF
>-|-|TRBV6-5|TRBJ2-7
TGTGCCAGCAGCGGAACCGGGACATTCTACGAGCAGTACTTC
CASSGTGTFYEQYF
>-|once|TRBV5-6|TRBJ2-3
TGTGCCAGCAGCTTGGACGTGGGGGGACCCCCAGATACGCAGTATTTT
CASSLDVGGPPDTQYF
>TRBD1|-|TRBV5-1|TRBJ1-2
TGCGCCAGCAGCTTGGAGGGTGGGACAGGGCACTACACCTTC
CASSLEGGTGHYTF
>-|-|TRBV20-1|TRBJ2-3
TGCAGTGCTAGTGATCAGTCGCTTGCAGATACGCAGTATTTT
CSASDQSLADTQYF
>-|-|TRBV29-1|TRBJ1-1
TGCAGCGTTGGCCGGGGGGCGAGCACTGAAGCTTTCTTT
CSVGRGASTEAFF
>TRBD2|-|TRBV5-4|TRBJ2-1
TGTGCCAGCAGCACTAGCGGGAGGGCATCTAGGAATGAGCAGTTCTTC
CASSTSGRASRNEQFF
>-|once|TRBV5-1|TRBJ2-1
TGCGCCAGCAGCCGGGCACAGGCCGCCTCCTACAATGAGCAGTTCTTC
CASSRAQAASYNEQFF
>-|-|TRBV27|TRBJ2-5
TGTGCCAGCAGTTCCCTAGGTAGCGTCCAAGAGACCCAGTACTTC
CASSSLGSVQETQYF
>TRBD2|-|TRBV18|TRBJ2-2
TGTGCCAGCTCACGAGGGACTAGCGGGAGTCTCGGGGAGCTGTTTTTT
CASSRGTSGSLGELFF
>-|-|TRBV5-1|TRBJ1-5
TGCGCCAGCAGCCAGGGACAAGGCAATCAGCCCCAGCATTTT
CASSQGQGNQPQHF
>-|once|TRBV3-1/TRBV3-2|TRBJ1-3
TGTGCCAGCAGCCAAGGGGGAGTCGGAAACACCATATATTTT
CASSQGGVGNTIYF
>-|-|TRBV5-1|TRBJ2-5
TGCGCCAGCAGCTTGGCCCCTCAGGGTATGAGAGAGACCCAGTACTTC
CASSLAPQGMRETQYF
>-|many|TRBV4-1|TRBJ1-2
TGCGCCAGCAGCCAAGAAAGCCAGACACTCTATGGCTACACCTTC
CASSQESQTLYGYTF
>-|-|TRBV24-1|TRBJ2-1
TGTGCCACCAGTGATTTCATTAATGAGCAGTTCTTC
CATSDFINEQFF
>TRBD2|-|TRBV7-3|TRBJ2-5
TGTGCCAGCAGCTTAGCGGGAGCAGAGACCCAGTACTTC
CASSLAGAETQYF
>TRBD1|-|TRBV28|TRBJ1-1
TGTGCCAGCAGGAGAACGGGACAGAAGAGAACTGAAGCTTTCTTT
CASRRTGQKRTEAFF
>-|-|TRBV5-6|TRBJ1-6
TGTGCCAGCAGCCCCTCAGCGGGGAGAGGGTTTAATTCACCCCTCCACTTT
CASSPSAGRGFNSPLHF
>-|-|TRBV28|TRBJ1-5
TGTGCCAGCTCATACCAAGGGCGGGGGCCCGGTCAGCCCCAGCATTTT
CASSYQGRGPGQPQHF
>-|-|TRBV6-1|TRBJ1-2
TGTGCCAGCAGTGACCCGGGTTACGGCTACACCTTC
CASSDPGYGYTF
>-|-|TRBV27|TRBJ2-1
TGTGCCAGCAGTTGGCGGGGTCCAATAAATGAGCAGTTCTTC
CASSWRGPINEQFF
>-|-|TRBV4-2|TRBJ1-2
TGTGCCAGCAGCCACCCGAGACAGGACTATGGCTACACCTTC
CASSHPRQDYGYTF
>TRBD1|-|TRBV5-1|TRBJ1-1
TGCGCCAGCAGCTTGGAACTGGGACAGGTGAACACTGAAGCTTTCTTT
CASSLELGQVNTEAFF